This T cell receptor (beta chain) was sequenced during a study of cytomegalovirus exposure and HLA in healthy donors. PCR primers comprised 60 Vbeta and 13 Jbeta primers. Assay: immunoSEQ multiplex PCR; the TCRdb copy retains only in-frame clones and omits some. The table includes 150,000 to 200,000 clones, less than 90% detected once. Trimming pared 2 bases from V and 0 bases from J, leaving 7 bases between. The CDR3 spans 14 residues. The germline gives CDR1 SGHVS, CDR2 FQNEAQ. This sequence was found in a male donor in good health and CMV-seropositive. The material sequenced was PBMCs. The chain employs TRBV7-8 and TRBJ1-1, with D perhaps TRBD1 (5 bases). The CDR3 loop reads CASSLKGMNTEAFF. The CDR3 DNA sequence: TGTGCCAGCAGCTTAAAGGGGATGAACACTGAAGCTTTCTTT.